The following is a T cell receptor (beta chain) sequence with its context. Its antigen is undetermined. An end of the junction does not agree with germline; a read error may underlie this. Three rounds of nested PCR, following a modified ARM-PCR protocol, produced the TCRbeta library. One entry per CDR3 protein results from TCRdb running MiXCR on the multiplex PCR reads. The sample yields around 99,000 distinct CDR3 sequences, 62% seen once. Germline CDR1 reads WSHSY; CDR2 reads SAAADI. The CDR3 length is 17 residues. This sample's RNA came from whole unsorted tissue. The normal lung tissue was taken more than 3 cm from the tumor edge. The entry originates in a study of tumor and adjacent non-tumor tissue in lung cancer. The overall study: Aged about 30 to 76 years, patients included fewer than 11 men and 4 or 5 women with stage I to III disease.

Findings of the study overall: TCR diversity was significantly greater in tumor than normal lung tissue.

The sequence came from a man aged 60-69 years with non-small cell lung cancer. The genes are TRBV10-2 and TRBJ2-5; 7 positions match TRBD2. The sequencing input was distant non-tumor lung tissue. The CDR3 sequence: CTSCDLIQGSSGGTQYF. CDR3 bases: TGCACCAGCTGTGACCTGATCCAAGGGAGTTCGGGGGGGACCCAGTACTTC.